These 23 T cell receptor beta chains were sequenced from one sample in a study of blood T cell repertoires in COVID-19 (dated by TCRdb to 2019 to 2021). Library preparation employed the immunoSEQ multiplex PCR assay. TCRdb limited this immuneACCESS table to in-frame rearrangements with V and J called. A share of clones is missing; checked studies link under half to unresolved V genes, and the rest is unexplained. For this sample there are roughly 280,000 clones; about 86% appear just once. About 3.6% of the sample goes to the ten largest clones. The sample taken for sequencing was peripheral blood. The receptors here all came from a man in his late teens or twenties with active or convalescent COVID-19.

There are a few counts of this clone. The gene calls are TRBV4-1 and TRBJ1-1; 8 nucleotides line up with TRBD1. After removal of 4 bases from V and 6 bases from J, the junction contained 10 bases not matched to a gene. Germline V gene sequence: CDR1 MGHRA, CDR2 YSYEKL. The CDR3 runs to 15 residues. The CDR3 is CASSLGQGGLSEAFF. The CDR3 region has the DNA TGCGCCAGCAGCCTAGGACAGGGAGGGTTATCTGAAGCTTTCTTT.

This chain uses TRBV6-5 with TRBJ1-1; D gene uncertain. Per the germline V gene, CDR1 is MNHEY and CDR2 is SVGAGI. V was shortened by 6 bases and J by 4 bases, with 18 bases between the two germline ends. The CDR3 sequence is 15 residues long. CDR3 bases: TGTGCCAGCAGGACTATTGGAGGGTTTAGCACTGAAGCTTTCTTT. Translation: CASRTIGGFSTEAFF.

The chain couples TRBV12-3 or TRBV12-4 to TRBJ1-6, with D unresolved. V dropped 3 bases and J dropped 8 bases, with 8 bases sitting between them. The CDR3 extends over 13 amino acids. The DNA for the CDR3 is TGTGCCAGCAGTTTCCGGGAGGATTCACCCCTCCACTTT. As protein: CASSFREDSPLHF.

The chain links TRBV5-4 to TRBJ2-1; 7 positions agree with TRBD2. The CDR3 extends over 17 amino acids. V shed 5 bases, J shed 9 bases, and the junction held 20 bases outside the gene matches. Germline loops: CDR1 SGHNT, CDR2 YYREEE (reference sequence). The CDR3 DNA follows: TGTGCCAGCAGACCTGGAGGGGAGAGCGGGATAATCGGTGAGCAGTTCTTC. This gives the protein CASRPGGESGIIGEQFF. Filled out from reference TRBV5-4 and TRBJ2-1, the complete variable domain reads ETGVTQSPTHLIKTRGQQVTLRCSSQSGHNTVSWYQQALGQGPQFIFQYYREEENGRGNFPPRFSGLQFPNYSSELNVNALELDDSALYLCASRPGGESGIIGEQFFGPGTRLTVL.

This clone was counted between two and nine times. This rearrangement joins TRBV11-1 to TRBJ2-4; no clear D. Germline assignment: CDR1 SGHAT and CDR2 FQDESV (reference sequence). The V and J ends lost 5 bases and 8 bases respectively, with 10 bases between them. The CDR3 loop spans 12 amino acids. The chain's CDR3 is CASSQYRDIQYF. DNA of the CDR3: TGTGCCAGCAGCCAATACAGAGACATTCAGTACTTC.

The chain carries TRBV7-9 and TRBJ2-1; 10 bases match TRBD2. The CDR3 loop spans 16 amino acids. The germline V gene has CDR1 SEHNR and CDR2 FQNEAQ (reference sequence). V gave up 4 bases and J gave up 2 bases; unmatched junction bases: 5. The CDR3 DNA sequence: TGTGCCAGCAGCTCGGGAGCGGGAGGGCCCTACAATGAGCAGTTCTTC. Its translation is CASSSGAGGPYNEQFF.

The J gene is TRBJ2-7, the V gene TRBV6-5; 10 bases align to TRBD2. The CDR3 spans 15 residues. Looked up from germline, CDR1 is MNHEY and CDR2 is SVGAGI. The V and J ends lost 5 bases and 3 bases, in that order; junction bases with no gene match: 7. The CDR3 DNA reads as TGTGCCAGCAGTCTCCTCGGGACTAGCGACTACGAGCAGTACTTC. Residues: CASSLLGTSDYEQYF.

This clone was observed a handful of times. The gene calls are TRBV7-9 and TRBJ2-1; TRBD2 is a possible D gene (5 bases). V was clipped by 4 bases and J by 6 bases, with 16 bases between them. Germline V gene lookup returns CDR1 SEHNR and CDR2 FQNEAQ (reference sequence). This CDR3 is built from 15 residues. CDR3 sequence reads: CASSSGVALGNEQFF. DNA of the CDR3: TGTGCCAGCAGCTCTGGGGTAGCGCTGGGCAATGAGCAGTTCTTC.

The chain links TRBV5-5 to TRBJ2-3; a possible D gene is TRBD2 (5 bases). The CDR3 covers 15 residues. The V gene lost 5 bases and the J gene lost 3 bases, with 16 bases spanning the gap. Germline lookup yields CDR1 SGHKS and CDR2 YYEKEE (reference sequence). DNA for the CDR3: TGTGCCAGCAGGGTTTCGGCCAGCGGAACAGATACGCAGTATTTT. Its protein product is CASRVSASGTDTQYF.

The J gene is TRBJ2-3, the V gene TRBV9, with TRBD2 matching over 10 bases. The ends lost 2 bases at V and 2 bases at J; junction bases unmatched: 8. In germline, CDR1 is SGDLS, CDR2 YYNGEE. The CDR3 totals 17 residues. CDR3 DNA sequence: TGTGCCAGCAGCGTCTCTTCAAGCGGGAGGGACACAGATACGCAGTATTTT. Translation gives CASSVSSSGRDTDTQYF.

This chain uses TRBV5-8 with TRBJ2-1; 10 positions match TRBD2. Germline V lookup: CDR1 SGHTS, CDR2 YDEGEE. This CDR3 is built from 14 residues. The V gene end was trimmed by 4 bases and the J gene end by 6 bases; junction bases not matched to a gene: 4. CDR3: CASSPGLARNEQFF. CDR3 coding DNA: TGTGCCAGCAGCCCGGGACTAGCGCGCAATGAGCAGTTCTTC.

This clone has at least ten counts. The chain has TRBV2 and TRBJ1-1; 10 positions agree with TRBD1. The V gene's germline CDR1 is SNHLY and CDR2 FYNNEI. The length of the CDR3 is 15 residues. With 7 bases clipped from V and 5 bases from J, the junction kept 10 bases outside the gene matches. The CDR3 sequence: CASTPGQGIGTEAFF. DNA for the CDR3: TGTGCCAGCACCCCGGGACAGGGGATAGGGACTGAAGCTTTCTTT.

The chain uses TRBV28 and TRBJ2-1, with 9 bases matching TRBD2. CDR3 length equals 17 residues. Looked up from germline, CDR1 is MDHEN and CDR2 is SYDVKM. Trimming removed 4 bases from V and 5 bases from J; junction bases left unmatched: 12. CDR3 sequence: CASSWFWGAGGNNEQFF. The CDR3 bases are TGTGCCAGCAGTTGGTTTTGGGGAGCGGGGGGTAACAATGAGCAGTTCTTC.

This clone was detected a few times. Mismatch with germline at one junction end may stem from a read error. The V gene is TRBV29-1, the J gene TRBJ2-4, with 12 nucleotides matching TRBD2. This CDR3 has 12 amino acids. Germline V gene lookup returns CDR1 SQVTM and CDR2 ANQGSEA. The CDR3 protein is CSVEGGTSGPLF. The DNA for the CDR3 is TGCAGCGTTGAGGGCGGGACTAGCGGGCCCCTGTTC.

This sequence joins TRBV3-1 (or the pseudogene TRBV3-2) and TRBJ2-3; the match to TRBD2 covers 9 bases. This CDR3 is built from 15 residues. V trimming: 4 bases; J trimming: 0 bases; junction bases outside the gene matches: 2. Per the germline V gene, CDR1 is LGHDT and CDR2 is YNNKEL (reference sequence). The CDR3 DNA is TGTGCCAGCAGCCCGAGCGGGGGGAGCACAGATACGCAGTATTTT. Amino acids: CASSPSGGSTDTQYF.

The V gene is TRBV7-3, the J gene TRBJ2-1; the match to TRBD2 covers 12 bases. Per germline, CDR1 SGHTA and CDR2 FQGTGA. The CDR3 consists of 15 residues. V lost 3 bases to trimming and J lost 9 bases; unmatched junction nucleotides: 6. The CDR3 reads CASSFSLAGGAEQFF. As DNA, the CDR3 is TGTGCCAGCAGCTTTAGTCTAGCGGGAGGGGCTGAGCAGTTCTTC.

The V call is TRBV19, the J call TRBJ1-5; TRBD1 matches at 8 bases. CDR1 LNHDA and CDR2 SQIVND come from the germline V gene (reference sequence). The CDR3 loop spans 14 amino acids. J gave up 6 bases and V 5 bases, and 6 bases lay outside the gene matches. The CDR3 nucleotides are TGTGCCAGTAGTGGGCAGGGGGCTAGTCAGCCCCAGCATTTT. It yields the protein CASSGQGASQPQHF.

In nucleotides, the CDR3 is TGCGCCAGCAGCCAGCGGGCGGGCGCCCTGGGTGGCTACACCTTC. Translated: CASSQRAGALGGYTF. The chain employs TRBV4-1 and TRBJ1-2; no reliable D call. The CDR3 covers 15 residues. Germline values: CDR1 MGHRA, CDR2 YSYEKL. V lost 3 bases and J 7 bases, leaving 18 bases between the germline ends.

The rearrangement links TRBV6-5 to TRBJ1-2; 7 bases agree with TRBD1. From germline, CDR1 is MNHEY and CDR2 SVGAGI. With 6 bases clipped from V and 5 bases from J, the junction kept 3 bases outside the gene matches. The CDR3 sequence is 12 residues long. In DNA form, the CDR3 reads TGTGCCAGCAGGACAGGGATGTATGGCTACACCTTC. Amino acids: CASRTGMYGYTF.

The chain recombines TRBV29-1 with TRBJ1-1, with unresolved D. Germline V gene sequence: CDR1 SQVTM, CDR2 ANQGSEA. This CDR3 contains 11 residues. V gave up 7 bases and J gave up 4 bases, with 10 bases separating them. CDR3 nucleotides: TGCAGCGCTCTTAAGCCCACTGAAGCTTTCTTT. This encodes CSALKPTEAFF.

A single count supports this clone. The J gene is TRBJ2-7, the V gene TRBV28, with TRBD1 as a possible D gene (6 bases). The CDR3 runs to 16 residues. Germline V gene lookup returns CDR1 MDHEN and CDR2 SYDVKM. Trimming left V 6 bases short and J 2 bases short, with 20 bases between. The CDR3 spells CASSPFADRKTYEQYF. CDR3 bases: TGTGCCAGCAGCCCTTTCGCAGACAGGAAGACCTACGAGCAGTACTTC.

The CDR3 reads CASSQVIGIGDYGYTF. The DNA of the CDR3 is TGCGCCAGCAGCCAGGTAATAGGGATAGGGGACTATGGCTACACCTTC. The V and J genes are TRBV4-1 and TRBJ1-2, with D possibly TRBD1 on 5 matching bases. CDR1 is MGHRA and CDR2 is YSYEKL in the germline V gene. The CDR3 totals 16 residues. The V gene lost 3 bases and the J gene lost 3 bases, with 17 bases spanning the gap.

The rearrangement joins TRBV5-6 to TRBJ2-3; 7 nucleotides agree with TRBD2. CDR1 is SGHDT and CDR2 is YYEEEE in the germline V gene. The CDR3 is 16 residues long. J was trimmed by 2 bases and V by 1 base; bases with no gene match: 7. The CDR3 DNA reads TGTGCCAGCAGCTTGCGGGGGGTCCTAACCACAGATACGCAGTATTTT. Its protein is CASSLRGVLTTDTQYF.